Listed here are 5 T cell receptor beta chains from one sample, sequenced in a study of cytomegalovirus exposure and HLA in healthy donors. The PCR had 60 Vbeta and 13 Jbeta primers. The method was immunoSEQ multiplex PCR; TCRdb's version includes in-frame clones alone and lacks a portion of them. In the table there are over 120,000 clones, roughly 70% of which are singletons. Sequencing was carried out using PBMCs. The source of these receptors is a woman aged 55-75 years in good health and CMV-seropositive.

The V and J genes are TRBV28 and TRBJ1-2, with a weak D call TRBD1 (5 bases). The CDR3 extends over 13 amino acids. CDR1 is MDHEN, CDR2 SYDVKM, per germline. V dropped 3 bases and J dropped 0 bases, with 5 bases sitting between them. Here the CDR3 reads CASSLTANYGYTF. The CDR3 bases are TGTGCCAGCAGTTTGACAGCTAACTATGGCTACACCTTC.

This clone was detected only a few times. V is TRBV5-1 and J is TRBJ1-4, with TRBD1 identical over 8 bases. V was pared by 4 bases and J by 6 bases, with 5 bases of the junction left unmatched. The CDR3 consists of 14 residues. Germline CDR1 reads SGHRS; CDR2 reads YFSETQ. CDR3 region: CASSPGQGHEKLFF. The CDR3 DNA is TGCGCCAGCAGCCCAGGACAGGGCCATGAAAAACTGTTTTTT.

This clone was observed a few times. The chain is built from TRBV5-1 and TRBJ2-6; TRBD1 might be the D (5 bases). Trimming removed 0 bases at V and 0 bases at J, with 10 bases between. CDR3 size: 17 residues. The V gene's germline CDR1 is SGHRS and CDR2 YFSETQ. The CDR3 sequence is CASSLGLGDSGANVLTF. For the CDR3, the DNA is TGCGCCAGCAGCTTGGGGCTAGGGGACTCTGGGGCCAACGTCCTGACTTTC.

This chain links TRBV6-5 with TRBJ1-5, with D perhaps TRBD1 (5 bases). Per germline, CDR1 MNHEY and CDR2 SVGAGI. This CDR3 contains 15 residues. V shed 5 bases and J shed 0 bases, with 11 bases lying between them. The CDR3 region has the DNA TGTGCCAGCAGTGTCCTAAGGGGTAGCAATCAGCCCCAGCATTTT. Amino acids: CASSVLRGSNQPQHF.

V and J are TRBV5-1 and TRBJ2-3, with 11 bases lining up with TRBD2. The CDR3 runs to 16 residues. Germline V gene lookup returns CDR1 SGHRS and CDR2 YFSETQ. The J segment lost 0 bases and the V segment lost 4 bases, leaving 4 bases of the junction unmatched. CDR3 residues: CASSPGTSGSTDTQYF. As DNA, the CDR3 is TGCGCCAGCAGCCCCGGGACTAGCGGTAGCACAGATACGCAGTATTTT.